This TCR beta chain came from a study of yellow fever vaccine responses in identical twins. TCRdb re-called the RT-PCR reads through MiXCR, storing one row per CDR3 protein. The sample has 15,000 to 20,000 distinct CDR3 sequences; 61% are singletons. Whole-study results and caveats: Twins' vaccine T cell response reportedly gave the appearance of partial convergence and partial personalization.

There are 13 residues in the CDR3. Looked up from germline, CDR1 is SQVTM and CDR2 is ANQGSEA. Details on this clonotype: Its antigen is not known. A read error may account for a junction end that differs from germline.

The clonotype comes from a woman younger than 35 who received the yellow fever vaccine. This specimen consisted of T cells from blood (PBMCs), unsorted or a sorted subset (not recorded which), obtained before or after yellow fever vaccination (not recorded which). V usage is TRBV29-1 and J usage is TRBJ1-4; TRBD1 might be the D (5 bases). The CDR3 DNA reads as TGCAGCGCCTGGGGGACGGTAAATGAAAAGCTGTTTTTT. Translating it yields CSAWGTVNEKLFF.